Listed here is a single TCR beta chain. The data were obtained in a study of Tregs in tolerant kidney transplant recipients. V lost 3 bases, J lost 3 bases, and 11 bases lay in between. Germline assignment: CDR1 SQVTM and CDR2 ANQGSEA. The CDR3 loop spans 13 amino acids. TCRdb's copy holds only in-frame clones and misses some; the assay was immunoSEQ multiplex PCR. The repertoire consists of under 300,000 clones, with around 82% occurring once and the leading ten covering around 0.68%. The specimen was CD4+ T cells from blood. The clonotype originates from a human donor in good health. V usage is TRBV29-1 and J usage is TRBJ1-1; D not certain. The CDR3 region is CSVDLGSYTEAFF. The CDR3 coding sequence is TGCAGCGTTGATCTGGGGTCGTACACTGAAGCTTTCTTT.